Below, 27 T cell receptor beta chains from the same sample are listed, as sequenced in a study of PD-1 blockade in classical Hodgkin lymphoma. Time point described: cycle 4 day 1 (C4D1), after less than 7 weeks of nivolumab. Patients all relapsed after autologous stem cell transplantation, and there was variation in brentuximab vedotin exposure. Repertoires were generated with immunoSEQ multiplex PCR, while TCRdb's copy carries only in-frame clones and drops some. This table has about 89,000 clones, approximately 90% appearing once. The sample consisted of peripheral blood mononuclear cells (PBMCs), taken before the fourth cycle of nivolumab. The receptors were sampled from a human donor with classical Hodgkin lymphoma.

The chain has TRBV6-5 and TRBJ2-3; D is possibly TRBD1 (5 bases). This CDR3 region has 16 residues. The germline V gene has CDR1 MNHEY and CDR2 SVGAGI. The V and J ends lost 4 bases and 1 base respectively, with 15 bases between them. The CDR3 nucleotides are TGTGCCAGCAGTTTAGGGGCAGTTTATCGCACAGATACGCAGTATTTT. This translates into CASSLGAVYRTDTQYF.

The chain uses TRBV11-2 and TRBJ1-2; D is unresolved. Germline lookup yields CDR1 SGHAT and CDR2 FQNNGV. CDR3 length equals 14 residues. V lost 1 base and J lost 4, with 10 bases in between. CDR3 DNA: TGTGCCAGCAGCTTAGCCCCTTTAGGCTATGGCTACACCTTC. This translates into CASSLAPLGYGYTF.

This clone has just one count. The gene calls are TRBV9 and TRBJ2-3, with TRBD2 identical over 11 bases. The CDR3 covers 17 residues. J gave up 4 bases and V 0 bases, and 7 bases lay outside the gene matches. Germline values: CDR1 SGDLS, CDR2 YYNGEE. For the CDR3, the DNA is TGTGCCAGCAGCGTAGGCCTAGCGGGGGGTGGGGCAGATACGCAGTATTTT. This translates into CASSVGLAGGGADTQYF.

This clone has only one observation. This chain connects TRBV12-5 to TRBJ1-3; D might be TRBD1 (6 bases). Looked up from germline, CDR1 is LGHNT and CDR2 is FRNRAP. The CDR3 sequence is 15 residues long. Trimming removed 2 bases at V and 8 bases at J, with 16 bases between. CDR3 amino acids: CASGLTPGHGDTIYF. The DNA for the CDR3 is TGTGCTAGTGGTTTGACCCCGGGACACGGGGACACCATATATTTT. The full variable domain, rest sourced from reference TRBV12-5 and TRBJ1-3, is DARVTQTPRHKVTEMGQEVTMRCQPILGHNTVFWYRQTMMQGLELLAYFRNRAPLDDSGMPKDRFSAEMPDATLATLKIQPSEPRDSAVYFCASGLTPGHGDTIYFGEGSWLTVV.

The chain couples TRBV6-5 to TRBJ1-1; TRBD1 is a possible D gene (6 bases). Germline CDR1 and CDR2: MNHEY and SVGAGI. The CDR3 consists of 13 residues. V dropped 5 bases and J dropped 7 bases, with 14 bases sitting between them. CDR3 in DNA: TGTGCCAGCAGTACCCGGGACACCTTTGAAGCTTTCTTT. Amino acids: CASSTRDTFEAFF.

The rearrangement links TRBV5-6 to TRBJ1-3; D is ambiguous. Deletions cut 2 bases from V and 3 bases from J, with 9 bases between. From germline, CDR1 is SGHDT and CDR2 YYEEEE. The CDR3 sequence is 14 residues long. CDR3 sequence (DNA): TGTGCCAGCAGCTTTGGGCGTCTTGGAAACACCATATATTTT. It specifies CASSFGRLGNTIYF.

V is TRBV6-1 and J is TRBJ2-1, with 10 positions matching TRBD1. The CDR3 consists of 16 residues. Looked up from germline, CDR1 is MNHNS and CDR2 is SASEGT. The ends lost 4 bases at V and 4 bases at J; junction bases unmatched: 7. DNA for the CDR3: TGTGCCAGCAGTGTCCGGGACAGGGGATTTTACAATGAGCAGTTCTTC. It yields the protein CASSVRDRGFYNEQFF.

This clone was seen a single time. The chain recombines TRBV7-9 with TRBJ2-3; D is perhaps TRBD1 or TRBD2 (6 bases each). Germline V gives CDR1 SEHNR, CDR2 FQNEAQ (reference sequence). The CDR3 is 16 amino acids. Trimming took 2 bases from V and 2 from J, leaving 14 bases between them. CDR3 bases: TGTGCCAGCAGCTTAAGTGGGGGGCGTATCACAGATACGCAGTATTTT. Translated: CASSLSGGRITDTQYF.

J is TRBJ2-1 and V is TRBV19; D might be TRBD1 (6 bases). Trimming removed 7 bases at V and 10 bases at J, with 14 bases between. This CDR3 has 12 residues. Germline V gene data show CDR1 as LNHDA and CDR2 as SQIVND (reference sequence). The CDR3: CASTRPTGEQFF. CDR3 coding DNA: TGTGCCAGTACGAGACCGACAGGAGAGCAGTTCTTC.

This clone was observed a handful of times. The rearrangement uses TRBV5-1 and TRBJ2-3, with D hard to call. Germline loops: CDR1 SGHRS, CDR2 YFSETQ. V lost 5 bases, J lost 1 base, and 8 bases lay in between. The CDR3 length is 13 residues. The CDR3 region is CASRIDRTDTQYF. CDR3 bases: TGCGCCAGCAGGATAGACCGCACAGATACGCAGTATTTT.

The genes are TRBV28 and TRBJ2-3; 8 bases are shared with TRBD1. V shed 5 bases and J 4 bases; nucleotides not matched to a gene: 8. Germline V CDR1 and CDR2: MDHEN, SYDVKM. This CDR3 has 15 residues. CDR3 sequence: CASSQDRVRSDTQYF. The CDR3 nucleotides read TGTGCCAGCAGTCAGGACAGGGTACGGTCAGATACGCAGTATTTT.

The genes are TRBV2 and TRBJ1-2, with D unclear. The CDR3 consists of 12 residues. The germline V gene encodes CDR1 SNHLY and CDR2 FYNNEI. The V end lost 3 bases, the J end lost 4 bases, and 6 bases lay between the germline ends. In DNA form, the CDR3 reads TGTGCCAGCAGTGACACCATCTATGGCTACACCTTC. Protein product: CASSDTIYGYTF.

The chain uses TRBV2 and TRBJ2-3; D uncertain. V dropped 2 bases and J dropped 2 bases, with 8 bases sitting between them. Germline V gene sequence: CDR1 SNHLY, CDR2 FYNNEI. This CDR3 is 14 amino acids long. CDR3 nucleotides: TGTGCCAGCAGTGAATCAAGGAACACAGATACGCAGTATTTT. Translation gives CASSESRNTDTQYF.

In this sample, this clone turned up once. The rearrangement joins TRBV12-5 to TRBJ2-1; possible D gene TRBD1, 5 bases. V lost 1 base and J 6 bases, leaving 22 bases between the germline ends. The germline V gene has CDR1 LGHNT and CDR2 FRNRAP. The CDR3 totals 18 residues. CDR3 in amino acids: CASGLGPKGREVVNEQFF. In DNA, the CDR3 is TGTGCTAGTGGTTTGGGACCGAAGGGGCGCGAGGTGGTCAATGAGCAGTTCTTC.

The J gene is TRBJ2-2, the V gene TRBV2; 8 bases fit TRBD1. The CDR3 is 15 residues long. V dropped 7 bases and J dropped 8; count of bases not matched to a gene: 12. Germline-derived CDR1 and CDR2 are SNHLY and FYNNEI. The CDR3 spells CASNPDRAGEGELFF. The CDR3 coding sequence is TGTGCCAGCAACCCGGACAGGGCGGGCGAGGGGGAGCTGTTTTTT.

This chain connects TRBV6-6 to TRBJ2-3; TRBD1 is a possible D gene (5 bases). CDR1 is MNHNY, CDR2 SVGAGI, per germline (reference sequence). The V and J ends lost 2 bases and 2 bases respectively, with 11 bases between them. The CDR3 has 15 residues. CDR3 loop: CASSYQGIHTDTQYF. DNA of the CDR3: TGTGCCAGCAGTTACCAGGGTATACACACAGATACGCAGTATTTT.

This clone was counted once. CDR3 amino acids: CASGLVLWGDRTGTSTDTQYF. CDR3 nucleotides: TGTGCTAGTGGTTTGGTACTATGGGGGGACCGGACAGGAACTAGCACAGATACGCAGTATTTT. This chain connects TRBV12-5 to TRBJ2-3; tentatively, D is TRBD1 (7 bases). V was clipped by 0 bases and J by 0 bases, with 25 bases between them. CDR1 is LGHNT and CDR2 is FRNRAP in the germline V gene. This CDR3 comprises 21 residues.

The CDR3 DNA follows: TGTGCCAGTAGTAGGGCGGACAGGGAGCATTCCTTCTATGGCTACACCTTC. This sequence encodes CASSRADREHSFYGYTF. The rearrangement uses TRBV19 and TRBJ1-2, with 8 bases matching TRBD1. The CDR3 extends over 17 amino acids. The ends lost 4 bases at V and 4 bases at J; junction bases unmatched: 14. Germline-derived CDR1 and CDR2 are LNHDA and SQIVND (reference sequence).

The CDR3 protein is CASSPSVNTEAFF. The DNA for the CDR3 is TGTGCCAGCTCACCATCGGTGAACACTGAAGCTTTCTTT. This sequence joins TRBV18 and TRBJ1-1; no definite D call. Trimming left V 2 bases short and J 0 bases short, with 4 bases between. The CDR3 runs to 13 residues. The germline CDR1 and CDR2 sequences are KGHSH and LQKENI.

V gene TRBV27 combines with J gene TRBJ1-4; D might be TRBD1 (5 bases). CDR1 is MNHEY and CDR2 is SMNVEV in the germline V gene (reference sequence). The V end was cut by 6 bases, the J end by 4 bases, with 12 bases between. This CDR3 spans 14 amino acids. CDR3 sequence: CASSATVYNEKLFF. The CDR3 DNA reads TGTGCCAGCAGCGCGACAGTTTATAATGAAAAACTGTTTTTT.

This chain connects TRBV6-6 to TRBJ2-3; D perhaps matches TRBD2 (6 bases). This CDR3 region has 14 residues. The germline CDR1 and CDR2 sequences are MNHNY and SVGAGI (reference sequence). The V end lost 0 bases, the J end lost 6 bases, and 10 bases lay between the germline ends. DNA of the CDR3: TGTGCCAGCAGTTACTCGATGGGGGGTGATACGCAGTATTTT. It yields the protein CASSYSMGGDTQYF.

The chain has TRBV29-1 and TRBJ2-7; the D call may be TRBD1 or TRBD2 (5 bases each). The germline gives CDR1 SQVTM, CDR2 ANQGSEA. The CDR3 is 12 amino acids. V shed 3 bases and J shed 3 bases, with 9 bases lying between them. The CDR3 sequence: CSVDGTGYEQYF. Here the CDR3 DNA reads TGCAGCGTTGATGGGACCGGCTACGAGCAGTACTTC.

V and J are TRBV11-2 and TRBJ2-1, with TRBD2 as a possible D gene (5 bases). The CDR3 covers 14 residues. Trimming took 2 bases from V and 10 from J, leaving 15 bases between them. CDR1 is SGHAT, CDR2 FQNNGV, per germline. The CDR3 DNA is TGTGCCAGCAGCTTATCCCCTAGCAGAGCAGAGCAGTTCTTC. This gives the protein CASSLSPSRAEQFF.

Worth noting for this clone: The sample carries other DNA sequences with the same CDR3. The chain uses TRBV20-1 and TRBJ1-1, with D uncertain. V shed 5 bases and J shed 0 bases, with 4 bases lying between them. This CDR3 has 11 residues. Germline CDR1 and CDR2: DFQATT and SNEGSKA (reference sequence). CDR3 DNA: TGCAGTGCTCACTTGAACACTGAAGCTTTCTTT. Encoded protein: CSAHLNTEAFF.

The rearrangement uses TRBV7-2 and TRBJ2-1, with TRBD2 matching 7 bases. The CDR3 has 16 amino acids. V shed 2 bases and J 4 bases; nucleotides not matched to a gene: 8. Germline V gene lookup returns CDR1 SGHTA and CDR2 FQGNSA. DNA of the CDR3: TGTGCCAGCAGCTTAACGGGGGGTACCACTTACAATGAGCAGTTCTTC. Its translation: CASSLTGGTTYNEQFF.

This sequence joins TRBV5-1 and TRBJ2-2, with 7 bases lining up with TRBD1. Trimming cost V 0 bases and J 4 bases; bases outside gene matches: 3. Looked up from germline, CDR1 is SGHRS and CDR2 is YFSETQ. The CDR3 spans 15 residues. CDR3 nucleotide sequence: TGCGCCAGCAGCTTGGGACAGGGTTCCACCGGGGAGCTGTTTTTT. Its protein product is CASSLGQGSTGELFF.

The chain recombines TRBV30 with TRBJ2-7; D remains unclear. V lost 0 bases and J lost 6, with 6 bases in between. The CDR3 totals 11 residues. CDR1 is GTSNPN and CDR2 is SVGIG in the germline V gene (reference sequence). The CDR3 nucleotides are TGTGCCTGGAGTGTATGGTCCGAGCAGTACTTC. Residues: CAWSVWSEQYF.